The 23 T cell receptor beta chains reported below all come from one sample, sequenced in a study of beta chain features in type 1 diabetes. What was sequenced were expressed TCRB transcripts, since all of the isolated RNA had been reverse transcribed. Generated by immunoSEQ multiplex PCR, the TCRdb table keeps only in-frame clones and is missing some. The sample shows fewer than 250,000 clones, 9.6% of them seen only once. Sequencing was performed on naive CD4+ T cells from blood. These receptors originate from a woman aged 18-29 years in good health.

This clone has just a few counts. CDR3 loop: CASSLNYGQGRAFF. The CDR3, as DNA: TGCGCCAGCAGCCTGAACTACGGACAGGGGCGAGCTTTCTTT. The rearrangement joins TRBV5-1 to TRBJ1-1, with TRBD1 matching 9 bases. Germline V CDR1 and CDR2: SGHRS, YFSETQ. CDR3 size: 14 residues. V lost 4 bases and J lost 10; bases outside the gene matches: 11.

The chain joins TRBV2 to TRBJ1-2, with 12 bases aligning to TRBD1. Germline V gene lookup returns CDR1 SNHLY and CDR2 FYNNEI. There are 14 residues in the CDR3. V shed 7 bases, J shed 8 bases, and the junction held 8 bases outside the gene matches. In nucleotides, the CDR3 is TGTGCCAGCACCAAGGGACAGGGGGCTGGAGGCTACACCTTC. This codes for CASTKGQGAGGYTF.

The sample holds a few counts of this clone. V gene TRBV6-1 combines with J gene TRBJ1-2, with 7 bases identical to TRBD1. The V gene end was trimmed by 4 bases and the J gene end by 8 bases; junction bases not matched to a gene: 16. The CDR3 spans 16 residues. Germline V gene lookup returns CDR1 MNHNS and CDR2 SASEGT. The CDR3 coding sequence is TGTGCCAGCAGTGTGGCGGGGACAGCCACTGTGGGGGGCTACACCTTC. Translation gives CASSVAGTATVGGYTF.

This rearrangement joins TRBV5-4 to TRBJ2-3; 7 nucleotides match TRBD1. The CDR3 contains 16 residues. The germline gives CDR1 SGHNT, CDR2 YYREEE (reference sequence). The junction had 14 bases not matched to a gene; V was cut back by 9 bases and J by 1 base. The CDR3 loop reads CAIKDRRRSGTDTQYF. DNA of the CDR3: TGTGCCATAAAGGACAGGAGGAGATCGGGCACAGATACGCAGTATTTT.

This clone was seen a handful of times. The chain couples TRBV4-2 to TRBJ1-5; possible D gene TRBD1, 5 bases. This CDR3 comprises 17 residues. Germline CDR1 is LGHNA and CDR2 is YNFKEQ. Trimming left V 4 bases short and J 6 bases short, with 22 bases between. The CDR3 sequence is CASSPNLRAGGSQPQHF. The DNA for the CDR3 is TGTGCCAGCAGCCCCAATTTACGAGCCGGGGGGAGTCAGCCCCAGCATTTT.

This clone was detected only a few times. The rearrangement links TRBV5-4 to TRBJ1-1, with TRBD1 matching over 9 bases. Looked up from germline, CDR1 is SGHNT and CDR2 is YYREEE (reference sequence). This CDR3 comprises 15 residues. Trimming at V came to 4 bases and at J to 1 base, leaving 5 bases not matched to a gene. DNA of the CDR3: TGTGCCAGCAGCGCGCCGGGACAGGGGAACACTGAAGCTTTCTTT. As protein: CASSAPGQGNTEAFF.

This clone has a handful of counts. The chain carries TRBV29-1 and TRBJ1-2; D is unclear. Germline V gene data show CDR1 as SQVTM and CDR2 as ANQGSEA. The CDR3 sequence is 12 residues long. Deletions cut 4 bases from V and 1 base from J, with 7 bases between. The CDR3 DNA follows: TGCAGCGTTGTAGACGGTAACTATGGCTACACCTTC. Protein: CSVVDGNYGYTF.

This clone turned up a few times. J is TRBJ2-5 and V is TRBV9; 10 bases line up with TRBD2. The CDR3 is 16 amino acids. Looked up from germline, CDR1 is SGDLS and CDR2 is YYNGEE. The junction had 8 bases not matched to a gene; V was cut back by 0 bases and J by 6 bases. The chain's CDR3 is CASSVDPSGGSKTQYF. CDR3 bases: TGTGCCAGCAGCGTAGACCCTAGCGGGGGCTCGAAGACCCAGTACTTC. Based on the CDR3 plus reference TRBV9 and TRBJ2-5, the full variable domain is DSGVTQTPKHLITATGQRVTLRCSPRSGDLSVYWYQQSLDQGLQFLIQYYNGEERAKGNILERFSAQQFPDLHSELNLSSLELGDSALYFCASSVDPSGGSKTQYFGPGTRLLVL.

This clone was observed a handful of times. The chain combines TRBV29-1 with TRBJ2-3; no clear D gene. The CDR3 loop spans 13 amino acids. Looked up from germline, CDR1 is SQVTM and CDR2 is ANQGSEA. V was trimmed by 8 bases and J by 6 bases, leaving 18 bases between them. Here the CDR3 DNA reads TGCAGCCTAACTTCACGGTTGATGGATACGCAGTATTTT. It translates to CSLTSRLMDTQYF.

This clone was detected a few times. The CDR3: CASSYSDRTNHSPLHF. The CDR3, as DNA: TGTGCCAGCAGTTACTCGGACAGGACCAACCATTCACCCCTCCACTTT. V is TRBV6-5 and J is TRBJ1-6; 7 nucleotides line up with TRBD1. The CDR3 covers 16 residues. Germline trimming cut 0 bases from V and 8 bases from J; bases unmatched to any gene: 7. Germline V gene lookup returns CDR1 MNHEY and CDR2 SVGAGI.

The chain uses TRBV7-6 and TRBJ2-3; TRBD1 matches at 9 bases. Germline assignment: CDR1 SGHVS and CDR2 FNYEAQ. Unmatched junction bases numbered 5, after V lost 4 bases and J lost 6 bases. The CDR3 extends over 14 amino acids. CDR3 amino acids: CASSSDRGSDTQYF. CDR3 bases: TGTGCCAGCAGCTCGGACAGGGGTTCGGATACGCAGTATTTT.

The table lists this clone with a few counts. The chain couples TRBV5-1 to TRBJ2-1; possibly TRBD1 for D (5 bases). V was cut by 0 bases and J by 5 bases, with 6 bases left in between. The CDR3 is 13 residues long. Looked up from germline, CDR1 is SGHRS and CDR2 is YFSETQ. The DNA for the CDR3 is TGCGCCAGCAGCTTGGGGGGCGACAATGAGCAGTTCTTC. As protein: CASSLGGDNEQFF.

With regard to this clone: An end of the junction does not agree with germline; a read error may underlie this. This chain links TRBV5-4 with TRBJ2-1; the match to TRBD2 covers 12 bases. This CDR3 has 16 residues. CDR1 SGHNT and CDR2 YYREEE come from the germline V gene (reference sequence). CDR3 sequence (DNA): TGCGCCAGCACCGTCCTCGGACTAGCGGGGTACAATGAGCAGTTCTTC. This sequence encodes CASTVLGLAGYNEQFF.

Comment on this clone: A read error may account for a junction end that differs from germline. V usage is TRBV7-7 and J usage is TRBJ2-2; D ambiguous. Looked up from germline, CDR1 is SSHAT and CDR2 is FNYEAQ (reference sequence). CDR3 size: 13 residues. The CDR3: CASSLRSFGELFF. Written as DNA, the CDR3 is TGTGCTAGCAGCTTGCGGTCTTTCGGGGAGCTGTTTTTT. The full variable domain, its missing parts supplied by reference TRBV7-7 and TRBJ2-2, is GAGVSQSPRYKVTKRGQDVTLRCDPISSHATLYWYQQALGQGPEFLTYFNYEAQPDKSGLPSDRFSAERPEGSISTLTIQRTEQRDSAMYRCASSLRSFGELFFGEGSRLTVL.

CDR3 amino acids: CASSYRQGAFGYTF. The CDR3 nucleotides are TGTGCCAGCAGTTATAGACAGGGGGCTTTTGGCTACACCTTC. The chain recombines TRBV6-5 with TRBJ1-2; 10 nucleotides line up with TRBD1. CDR3 size: 14 residues. J lost 7 bases, V lost 3 bases, and 5 bases had no gene match. CDR1 and CDR2 from the germline V gene are MNHEY and SVGAGI.

The chain combines TRBV29-1 with TRBJ2-1; D is uncertain. V lost 6 bases and J 4 bases, leaving 13 bases between the germline ends. This CDR3 has 13 residues. Per germline, CDR1 SQVTM and CDR2 ANQGSEA. The CDR3: CSVDTSGYNEQFF. The DNA for the CDR3 is TGCAGCGTGGATACCTCAGGTTACAATGAGCAGTTCTTC.

The chain uses TRBV5-1 and TRBJ2-5; TRBD2 matches at 10 bases. Germline V gives CDR1 SGHRS, CDR2 YFSETQ. V lost 5 bases to trimming and J lost 1 base; unmatched junction nucleotides: 5. The CDR3 totals 15 residues. The CDR3 DNA follows: TGCGCCAGCAGGATGGCTAGCGGGGGCCAAGAGACCCAGTACTTC. It is translated as CASRMASGGQETQYF.

The chain employs TRBV5-1 and TRBJ2-2; 7 nucleotides agree with TRBD1. This CDR3 comprises 16 residues. The ends lost 2 bases at V and 4 bases at J; junction bases unmatched: 8. Germline CDR1 and CDR2: SGHRS and YFSETQ. CDR3 nucleotides: TGCGCCAGCAGCTTCACAGGGGTCCATGGCACCGGGGAGCTGTTTTTT. Translation: CASSFTGVHGTGELFF.

The chain is built from TRBV29-1 and TRBJ1-1; TRBD1 aligns across 7 bases. V dropped 7 bases and J dropped 6; count of bases not matched to a gene: 11. Germline V CDR1 and CDR2: SQVTM, ANQGSEA. This CDR3 has 13 amino acids. The CDR3 sequence is CSGRTGFSPEAFF. The CDR3 DNA follows: TGCAGCGGCAGGACAGGCTTCTCCCCTGAAGCTTTCTTT.

This clone showed up just a few times. This chain connects TRBV12-5 to TRBJ1-1, with TRBD1 as a possible D gene (5 bases). V was cut by 6 bases and J by 5 bases, with 13 bases left in between. The CDR3 sequence is 13 residues long. Germline V CDR1 and CDR2: LGHNT, FRNRAP. The CDR3 nucleotides read TGTGCTAGTGGCTCCGGGGGGGGGACTGAAGCTTTCTTT. Its translation is CASGSGGGTEAFF.

This clone was picked up a small number of times. The V call is TRBV10-3, the J call TRBJ1-2; D is unresolved. V shed 0 bases and J shed 4 bases, with 18 bases lying between them. From germline, CDR1 is ENHRY and CDR2 SYGVKD. The CDR3 covers 17 residues. DNA of the CDR3: TGTGCCATCAGTGAGTCACGTTCGGGAGTTGGGTCCTATGGCTACACCTTC. As protein: CAISESRSGVGSYGYTF.

In its sample, this clone was seen many times. The chain links TRBV7-9 to TRBJ2-5; D gene unclear. The CDR3 extends over 14 amino acids. CDR1 and CDR2 from the germline V gene are SEHNR and FQNEAQ (reference sequence). V shed 1 base and J shed 0 bases, with 6 bases lying between them. Here the CDR3 DNA reads TGTGCCAGCAGCTTAGACTCTAACCAAGAGACCCAGTACTTC. It yields the protein CASSLDSNQETQYF.

The chain links TRBV6-1 to TRBJ1-2; possibly TRBD1 for D (5 bases). From germline, CDR1 is MNHNS and CDR2 SASEGT. This CDR3 contains 11 residues. Trimming shortened V by 6 bases and J by 8 bases, and 10 bases separated the two germline ends. Written as DNA, the CDR3 is TGTGCCAGCAGCGACAGCGGGGGCTACACCTTC. It specifies CASSDSGGYTF.